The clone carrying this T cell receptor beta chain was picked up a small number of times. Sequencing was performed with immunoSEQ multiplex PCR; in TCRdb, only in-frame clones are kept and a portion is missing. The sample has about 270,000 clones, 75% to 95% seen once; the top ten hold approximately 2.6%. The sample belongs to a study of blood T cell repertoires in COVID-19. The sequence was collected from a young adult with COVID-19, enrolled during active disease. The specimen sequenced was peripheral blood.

The CDR3 sequence is CASSQGTGSGANVLTF. DNA of the CDR3: TGCGCCAGCAGCCAAGGGACAGGGTCTGGGGCCAACGTCCTGACTTTC. The chain links TRBV4-1 to TRBJ2-6; TRBD1 matches at 8 bases. This CDR3 comprises 16 residues. Germline values: CDR1 MGHRA, CDR2 YSYEKL. Trimming removed 1 base from V and 1 base from J; junction bases left unmatched: 0.